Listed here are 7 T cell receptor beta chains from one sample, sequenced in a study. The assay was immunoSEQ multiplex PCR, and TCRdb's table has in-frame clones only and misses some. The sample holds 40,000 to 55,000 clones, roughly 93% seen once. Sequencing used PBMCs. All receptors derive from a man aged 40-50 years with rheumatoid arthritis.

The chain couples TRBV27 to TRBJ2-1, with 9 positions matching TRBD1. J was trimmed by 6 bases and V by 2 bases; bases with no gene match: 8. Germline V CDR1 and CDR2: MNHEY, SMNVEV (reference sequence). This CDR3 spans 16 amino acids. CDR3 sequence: CASSLVGVGQGNEQFF. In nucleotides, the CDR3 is TGTGCCAGCAGTTTAGTGGGAGTGGGACAGGGCAATGAGCAGTTCTTC.

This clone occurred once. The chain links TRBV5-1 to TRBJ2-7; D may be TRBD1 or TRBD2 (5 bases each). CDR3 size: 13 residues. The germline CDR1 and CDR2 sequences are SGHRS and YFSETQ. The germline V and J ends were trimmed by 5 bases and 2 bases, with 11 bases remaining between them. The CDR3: CASRGTVTYEQYF. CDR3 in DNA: TGCGCCAGCAGGGGGACGGTAACCTACGAGCAGTACTTC.

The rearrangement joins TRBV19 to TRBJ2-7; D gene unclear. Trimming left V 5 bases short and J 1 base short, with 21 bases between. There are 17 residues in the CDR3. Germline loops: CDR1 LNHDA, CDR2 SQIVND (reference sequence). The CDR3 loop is CASSLDTRTSSSYEQYF. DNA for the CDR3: TGTGCCAGTAGTCTTGATACACGAACATCAAGTTCCTACGAGCAGTACTTC.

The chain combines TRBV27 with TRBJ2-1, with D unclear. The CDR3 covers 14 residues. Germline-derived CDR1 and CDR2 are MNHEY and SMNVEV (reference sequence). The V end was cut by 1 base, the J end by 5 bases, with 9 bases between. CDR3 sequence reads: CASSLLYRDNEQFF. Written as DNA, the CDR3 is TGTGCCAGCAGTTTATTGTACAGAGACAATGAGCAGTTCTTC.

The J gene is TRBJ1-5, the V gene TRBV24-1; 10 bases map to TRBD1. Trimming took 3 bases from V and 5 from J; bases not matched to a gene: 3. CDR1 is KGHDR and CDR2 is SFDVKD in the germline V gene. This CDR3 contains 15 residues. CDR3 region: CATSDRGTGDQPQHF. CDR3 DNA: TGTGCCACCAGTGATAGAGGGACAGGGGATCAGCCCCAGCATTTT.

CDR3 nucleotide sequence: TGTGCCAGCAGCTTAGAAGGGTTAAGTTCACCCCTCCACTTT. Amino acid sequence: CASSLEGLSSPLHF. The genes are TRBV7-2 and TRBJ1-6; D call uncertain. Germline V gene lookup returns CDR1 SGHTA and CDR2 FQGNSA. CDR3 length equals 14 residues. The germline V and J ends were trimmed by 1 base and 9 bases, with 10 bases remaining between them.

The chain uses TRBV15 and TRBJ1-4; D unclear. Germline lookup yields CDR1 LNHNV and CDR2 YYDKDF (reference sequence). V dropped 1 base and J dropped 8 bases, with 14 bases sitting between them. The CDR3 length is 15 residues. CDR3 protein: CATSRARGVGEKLFF. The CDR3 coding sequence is TGTGCCACCAGCAGAGCTCGGGGTGTGGGAGAAAAACTGTTTTTT.